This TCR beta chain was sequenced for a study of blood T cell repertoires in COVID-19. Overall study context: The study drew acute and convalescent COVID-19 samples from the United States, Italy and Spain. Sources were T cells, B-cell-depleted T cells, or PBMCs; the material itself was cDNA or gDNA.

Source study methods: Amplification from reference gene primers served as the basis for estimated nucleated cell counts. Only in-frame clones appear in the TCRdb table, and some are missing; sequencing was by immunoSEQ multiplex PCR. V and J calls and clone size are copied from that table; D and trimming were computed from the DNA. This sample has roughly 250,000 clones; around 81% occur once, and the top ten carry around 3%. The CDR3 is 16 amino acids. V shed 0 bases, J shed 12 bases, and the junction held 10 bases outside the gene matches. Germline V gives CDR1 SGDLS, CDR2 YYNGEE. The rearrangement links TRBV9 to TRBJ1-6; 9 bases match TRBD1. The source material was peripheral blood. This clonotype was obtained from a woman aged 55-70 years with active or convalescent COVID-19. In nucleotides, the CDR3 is TGTGCCAGCAGCGTAGATTACAGGGGGCTTTCAGGACCCCTCCACTTT. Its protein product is CASSVDYRGLSGPLHF.